The 9 T cell receptor beta chains given below trace back to one sample, sequenced in a study of T-cell reconstitution after alpha-beta-depleted transplantation in children. Construction of the TCRbeta library involved unique molecular identifiers. TCRdb re-derived calls from the PCR reads in MiXCR, one entry per CDR3 protein. The table has 440,000 or so distinct CDR3 sequences, about a tenth seen once. The sequences come from PBMCs from the stem cell graft donor, collected from the stem cell graft. These TCRs come from a human donor who donated a stem cell graft to a child with acute myeloid leukemia.

V is TRBV6-1 and J is TRBJ1-5; 8 nucleotides line up with TRBD1. Germline V gene data show CDR1 as MNHNS and CDR2 as SASEGT. V lost 6 bases and J lost 4; bases outside the gene matches: 8. The CDR3 is 15 residues long. The CDR3 DNA reads TGTGCCAGCAGCAAACAGGGGGGAGAGAATCAGCCCCAGCATTTT. Encoded protein: CASSKQGGENQPQHF.

This clonotype has only a few counts. The V and J genes are TRBV20-1 and TRBJ1-6, with D maybe TRBD1 (6 bases). V shed 3 bases and J shed 7 bases, with 10 bases lying between them. The CDR3 covers 13 residues. Germline-derived CDR1 and CDR2 are DFQATT and SNEGSKA (reference sequence). CDR3 in DNA: TGCAGTGCTAGTGGGCAGGGGAATTCACCCCTCCACTTT. Protein product: CSASGQGNSPLHF.

This clonotype turned up a few times. The J gene is TRBJ1-6, the V gene TRBV7-6; 7 positions match TRBD1. The CDR3 sequence is 18 residues long. CDR1 is SGHVS, CDR2 FNYEAQ, per germline. Trimming cost V 1 base and J 13 bases; bases outside gene matches: 19. The CDR3 nucleotides read TGTGCCAGCAGCTTAGAATATTCTGCGGACAGGTTGAGGTCGCCCCTCCACTTT. Its translation: CASSLEYSADRLRSPLHF.

This clonotype has a handful of counts. V is TRBV6-5 and J is TRBJ1-6, with 7 bases lining up with TRBD1. The trim removed 4 bases at V and 10 bases at J, leaving 7 bases unmatched. The CDR3 totals 14 residues. Germline assignment: CDR1 MNHEY and CDR2 SVGAGI. CDR3 coding DNA: TGTGCCAGCAGTTCCGGGACAGATACCTCACCCCTCCACTTT. Translation: CASSSGTDTSPLHF.

This chain joins TRBV20-1 and TRBJ2-2; D perhaps matches TRBD2 (6 bases). Germline assignment: CDR1 DFQATT and CDR2 SNEGSKA (reference sequence). This CDR3 has 13 residues. The V and J ends lost 3 bases and 4 bases respectively, with 9 bases between them. The CDR3, as DNA: TGCAGTGCTAGGGCGGGGCTCACCGGGGAGCTGTTTTTT. Protein product: CSARAGLTGELFF.

This clonotype was detected only a few times. This chain connects TRBV24-1 to TRBJ2-1; no reliable D call. Germline assignment: CDR1 KGHDR and CDR2 SFDVKD. The germline V and J ends were trimmed by 3 bases and 0 bases, with 11 bases remaining between them. The CDR3 runs 16 residues. The CDR3 coding sequence is TGTGCCACCAGTGATGCGAATCCGAGCTCCTACAATGAGCAGTTCTTC. This codes for CATSDANPSSYNEQFF.

This chain uses TRBV12-3 or TRBV12-4 with TRBJ2-4; weak D call: TRBD2 (5 bases). There are 17 residues in the CDR3. V lost 8 bases, J lost 1 base, and 21 bases lay in between. CDR3 amino acids: CASSSGLPGLAKNIQYF. CDR3 DNA sequence: TGTGCCAGCTCGAGTGGCCTCCCGGGATTGGCCAAAAACATTCAGTACTTC.

The chain couples TRBV5-1 to TRBJ2-2; 9 bases are a match to TRBD2. The junction had 7 bases not matched to a gene; V was cut back by 4 bases and J by 6 bases. Germline lookup yields CDR1 SGHRS and CDR2 YFSETQ. CDR3 length: 15 residues. The CDR3 sequence: CASSLGTSRSGELFF. DNA for the CDR3: TGCGCCAGCAGCCTCGGGACTAGCCGGTCCGGGGAGCTGTTTTTT.

This clonotype was seen a single time. V gene TRBV11-3 combines with J gene TRBJ2-2; D ambiguous. Germline lookup yields CDR1 SGHNT and CDR2 YENEEA. V lost 0 bases and J lost 5, with 4 bases in between. This CDR3 comprises 13 residues. The CDR3 nucleotides are TGTGCCAGCAGCTTAGATCAGACCGGGGAGCTGTTTTTT. Protein product: CASSLDQTGELFF.